Listed below are T cell receptor beta chains from one sample, sequenced in a study of blood T cell repertoires in COVID-19. Here immunoSEQ multiplex PCR was the method, and the copy in TCRdb shows in-frame clones only, minus some. This repertoire shows approximately 500,000 clones, around 85% found once; its top ten account for about 3.2%. Sequences were obtained from peripheral blood. Receptors were obtained from a human donor in a cohort sampled during active COVID-19. CDR3s include the opening cysteine and the closing phenylalanine or tryptophan. Fields, in order: clone size, J gene, D gene, V gene, CDR3 protein, CDR3 DNA. D genes are given only for firm matches. Not every row has a clone size; where given, it reads once, few, many or a size class.

-	TRBJ1-4	-	TRBV2	CASSEERGYGKLFF	TGTGCCAGCAGTGAAGAAAGGGGCTATGGAAAACTGTTTTTT
-	TRBJ1-1	-	TRBV6-5	CASSRDTEAFF	TGTGCCAGCAGTCGTGACACTGAAGCTTTCTTT
-	TRBJ1-1	TRBD1	TRBV29-1	CSVKEGARNTEAFF	TGCAGCGTTAAGGAGGGGGCGAGGAACACTGAAGCTTTCTTT
-	TRBJ2-7	TRBD1	TRBV27	CATTRTGTGLYEQYF	TGTGCCACCACCAGAACCGGGACAGGTCTCTACGAGCAGTACTTC
-	TRBJ1-1	TRBD1	TRBV30	CAWAQGAGWTEAFF	TGTGCCTGGGCCCAGGGGGCGGGATGGACTGAAGCTTTCTTT
-	TRBJ1-2	-	TRBV6-5	CASSFHTASDSGYTF	TGTGCCAGCAGTTTCCACACCGCAAGCGATTCGGGCTACACCTTC
-	TRBJ2-7	TRBD2	TRBV9	CASSVGREAAYEQYF	TGTGCCAGCAGCGTAGGGCGGGAGGCAGCCTACGAGCAGTACTTC
-	TRBJ1-1	-	TRBV2	CASSESRGRTEAFF	TGTGCCAGCAGTGAAAGCAGGGGCCGAACTGAAGCTTTCTTT
-	TRBJ2-5	TRBD1	TRBV7-9	CASSWGTESQYF	TGTGCCAGCAGCTGGGGGACAGAGAGCCAGTACTTC
-	TRBJ2-7	-	TRBV5-5	CASSFVLAYEQYF	TGTGCCAGCAGCTTCGTTTTAGCCTACGAGCAGTACTTC
few	TRBJ1-1	-	TRBV6-5	CASTPSAGAYTEAFF	TGTGCCAGCACCCCCTCGGCAGGGGCCTACACTGAAGCTTTCTTT
-	TRBJ2-7	TRBD1	TRBV18	CASSPGQGNEQYF	TGTGCCAGCTCACCGGGACAGGGGAACGAGCAGTACTTC
-	TRBJ2-6	TRBD1	TRBV7-2	CASSLVPNDRAGANVLTF	TGTGCCAGCAGCTTAGTTCCCAACGACAGGGCTGGGGCCAACGTCCTGACTTTC
-	TRBJ2-3	-	TRBV5-8	CASSPGQRAGTQYF	TGTGCCAGCAGCCCGGGACAGCGGGCGGGTACGCAGTATTTT
-	TRBJ2-7	TRBD2	TRBV7-2	CASSLSRAGEEQYF	TGTGCCAGCAGCCTCTCCCGGGCGGGAGAAGAGCAGTACTTC
-	TRBJ1-6	TRBD1	TRBV6-5	CASSQGQFNSPLHF	TGTGCCAGCAGTCAGGGACAGTTTAATTCACCCCTCCACTTT
-	TRBJ2-3	-	TRBV27	CASSFSPSTDTQYF	TGTGCCAGCAGTTTCTCCCCTAGCACAGATACGCAGTATTTT
few	TRBJ2-1	-	TRBV7-3	CASSLNAGGNGEQFF	TGTGCCAGCAGCTTAAATGCGGGCGGGAATGGTGAGCAGTTCTTC
-	TRBJ2-7	TRBD2	TRBV6-2/TRBV6-3	CASSPGSGTDYEQYF	TGTGCCAGCAGCCCCGGTAGCGGGACCGACTACGAGCAGTACTTC
-	TRBJ2-7	TRBD1	TRBV5-1	CASSLATGLSYEQYF	TGCGCCAGCAGCTTGGCGACAGGGTTGTCTTACGAGCAGTACTTC
-	TRBJ2-1	TRBD2	TRBV5-1	CASSSLYTSGGLNEQFF	TGCGCCAGCAGCTCCCTATATACTAGCGGGGGACTCAATGAGCAGTTCTTC
-	TRBJ2-5	TRBD1	TRBV7-2	CASSLTGTGGGETQYF	TGTGCCAGCAGCTTAACCGGGACAGGGGGTGGAGAGACCCAGTACTTC
-	TRBJ2-2	TRBD1	TRBV19	CASSMSGGNTGELFF	TGTGCCAGTAGTATGTCAGGGGGAAACACCGGGGAGCTGTTTTTT
once	TRBJ2-3	TRBD2	TRBV28	CASSYDFVTSGSTDTQYF	TGTGCCAGCAGTTACGATTTCGTCACTAGCGGGAGCACAGATACGCAGTATTTT
-	TRBJ2-3	TRBD2	TRBV30	CAWSVKGKRAGVGTDTQYF	TGTGCCTGGAGTGTCAAGGGGAAGAGAGCGGGAGTTGGCACAGATACGCAGTATTTT
once	TRBJ1-6	-	TRBV30	CAWSVHGGRFNSPLHF	TGTGCCTGGAGTGTGCATGGTGGGCGATTTAATTCACCCCTCCACTTT
once	TRBJ2-3	-	TRBV7-3	CASSSTLNVGDTQYF	TGTGCCAGCAGCTCGACACTTAATGTTGGAGATACGCAGTATTTT
-	TRBJ2-1	-	TRBV7-3	CASSLYARTGSYNEQFF	TGTGCCAGCAGCTTATATGCGCGGACTGGCTCCTACAATGAGCAGTTCTTC
-	TRBJ1-4	TRBD1	TRBV7-9	CASSLQGQGAPNEKLFF	TGTGCCAGCAGCTTACAAGGACAGGGGGCCCCTAATGAAAAACTGTTTTTT
-	TRBJ1-4	-	TRBV5-1	CASSLPGTNEKLFF	TGCGCCAGCAGCTTGCCGGGGACTAATGAAAAACTGTTTTTT
-	TRBJ2-1	TRBD2	TRBV6-2/TRBV6-3	CASSYSSGGAVGGEFF	TGTGCCAGCAGTTACTCATCGGGAGGAGCAGTTGGGGGGGAGTTCTTC
few	TRBJ2-1	TRBD2	TRBV7-9	CASSLRSGSYNEQFF	TGTGCCAGCAGCTTAAGAAGCGGGAGCTACAATGAGCAGTTCTTC
-	TRBJ1-1	TRBD1	TRBV19	CASSPGQSSPEAFF	TGTGCCAGTAGCCCGGGACAGTCTTCTCCTGAAGCTTTCTTT
-	TRBJ2-7	TRBD1	TRBV28	CASSLGQGGQYF	TGTGCCAGCAGCCTCGGACAGGGAGGTCAGTACTTC
-	TRBJ2-3	TRBD2	TRBV5-1	CASSTGRGADTQYF	TGCGCCAGCAGCACAGGGCGGGGGGCAGATACGCAGTATTTT